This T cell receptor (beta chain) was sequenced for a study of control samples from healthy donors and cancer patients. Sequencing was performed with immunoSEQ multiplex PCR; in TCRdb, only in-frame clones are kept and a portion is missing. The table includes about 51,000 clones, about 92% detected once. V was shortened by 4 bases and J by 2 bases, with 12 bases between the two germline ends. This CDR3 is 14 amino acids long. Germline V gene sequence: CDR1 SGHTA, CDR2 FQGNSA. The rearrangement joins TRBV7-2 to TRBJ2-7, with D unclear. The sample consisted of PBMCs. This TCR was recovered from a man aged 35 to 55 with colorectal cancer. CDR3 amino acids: CASSSRLLTYEQYF. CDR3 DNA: TGTGCCAGCAGCTCCCGGCTGCTGACCTACGAGCAGTACTTC.